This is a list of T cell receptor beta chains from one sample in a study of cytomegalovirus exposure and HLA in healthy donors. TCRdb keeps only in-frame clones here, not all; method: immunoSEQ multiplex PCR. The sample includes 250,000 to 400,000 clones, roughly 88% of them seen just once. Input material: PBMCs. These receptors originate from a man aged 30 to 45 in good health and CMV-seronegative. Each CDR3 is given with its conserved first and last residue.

CASSMDILGQNNYGYTF | 17 | TRBV5-6
CASSSGRPNTGELFF | 15 | TRBV7-9
CASSYVQGVTYEQYF | 15 | TRBV6-5
CASSLDPGDTEAFF | 14 | TRBV5-1
CASRDRGPATQYF | 13 | TRBV6-1
CASSLRGATGNTIYF | 15 | TRBV11-2
CASSPGQSRKTQYF | 14 | TRBV11-2
CASRPWGQGTNQPQHF | 16 | TRBV5-1
CASSLSTDTEAFF | 13 | TRBV7-6
CASRLGTGVLGTDTQYF | 17 | TRBV2
CASSALRERDEKLFF | 15 | TRBV9
CASSPTLNTEAFF | 13 | TRBV18
CASSEASVLQPQHF | 14 | TRBV2
CASSLEVTRKQYF | 13 | TRBV5-1
CASSIRGSYNQPQHF | 15 | TRBV27
CAWRRGTSSGNTIYF | 15 | TRBV30
CSVIHGEAFF | 10 | TRBV29-1
CASEGNTEAFF | 11 | TRBV10-3
CASRIVGAGGGLNTGELFF | 19 | TRBV27
CASNQGALVETQYF | 14 | TRBV6-6
CASSLGDNYSNQPQHF | 16 | TRBV5-1
CASGFQDRSHRPPYGYTF | 18 | TRBV12-5
CASSLYQGNQPQHF | 14 | TRBV5-8
CASSERGLGTDTQYF | 15 | TRBV6-1
CASSLEPGLAADTQYF | 16 | TRBV7-9
CASSSWTGSGSPLHF | 15 | TRBV5-1
CATMRRDSNQPQHF | 14 | TRBV19
CASSGGTGEETQYF | 14 | TRBV9
CASSLTGRDYDGYTF | 15 | TRBV11-3
CAWTSGTALSGANVLTF | 17 | TRBV30
CAISESPRGTDTQYF | 15 | TRBV10-3
CASSIVKGDQPQHF | 14 | TRBV19
CASSWTGVGEQFF | 13 | TRBV7-2
CAWSVGTGGNQPQHF | 15 | TRBV30
CASSQYGTGGNTIYF | 15 | TRBV23-1
CASSQGRNTEAFF | 13 | TRBV14
CASSEAPPGAFF | 12 | TRBV6-1
CASSSLAGGMQYF | 13 | TRBV5-6
CATSRDQEGGDRPQHF | 16 | TRBV15
CASSPLPSGTDTQYF | 15 | TRBV6-5
CASSSGTGGREQYF | 14 | TRBV27
CASSRLASGETQYF | 14 | TRBV7-2
CASSISGGGNEKLFF | 15 | TRBV19
CAISGDRSSYEQYF | 14 | TRBV10-3
CASSNKLRDRGYTNEKLFF | 19 | TRBV10-2
CASSISGVDEQFF | 13 | TRBV7-9
CASSQRKGFTDTQYF | 15 | TRBV4-2
CASSLDWDREQNYGYTF | 17 | TRBV5-6
CASSIWGQNYGYTF | 14 | TRBV19
CASSGTVVAGYTF | 13 | TRBV2
CASNSRTGGLTEAFF | 15 | TRBV6-1
CASSLSGRADTQYF | 14 | TRBV13
CAIKGFGIYDEQFF | 14 | TRBV10-3